This T cell receptor beta chain was sequenced for a study of shared clonotypes between healthy human individuals. Overall study: The plates for each donor numbered three CD4 naive, three CD4 memory, two CD8 naive and one CD8 memory.

In the case of this clone: The antigen is unknown.

Both subsets, CD45RA+ naive and CD45RA-negative memory, were split from the CD4+ cells. Overall study results and limits: All-four-donor shared clonotypes had higher generation probabilities than non-shared clonotypes did.

CDR3 length: 14 residues. Per the germline V gene, CDR1 is SGHVS and CDR2 is FNYEAQ. V was clipped by 3 bases and J by 6 bases, with 12 bases between them. Data came from immunoSEQ multiplex PCR; TCRdb stores just in-frame clones and leaves some out. The repertoire includes 550,000 to 700,000 clones, around 78% of them detected once, and roughly 2% sits in the top ten. The sequenced sample consisted of memory CD4+ T cells sorted from blood. Noted subset: CD45RA-negative fraction. The chain joins TRBV7-6 to TRBJ1-5; D uncertain. The clonotype was recovered from a woman aged 25 to 45 in good health. The CDR3 sequence: CASSLLPAAQPQHF. As DNA, the CDR3 is TGTGCCAGCAGCTTGCTCCCCGCCGCTCAGCCCCAGCATTTT.